This TCR beta chain was profiled in a study of T cell repertoires in cytomegalovirus infection. Study summary: Both CMV infection and a matching HLA type were indicated by public TCR beta signatures.

Study results and limitations: Predominance within the ex vivo response was attributable to HLA-C-restricted CMV-specific TCR beta clonotypes.

This CDR3 has 15 residues. Trimming pared 2 bases from V and 4 bases from J, leaving 12 bases between. The germline CDR1 and CDR2 sequences are SGHTA and FQGNSA. TCRdb fed the reads into MiXCR, producing one record per CDR3 protein. Among around 180,000 distinct CDR3 sequences, approximately 20% were seen once, and the ten largest hold approximately 2.9%. This clonotype was seen many times. Its antigen remains unidentified. The sequence was obtained from a human donor in good health (CMV status not recorded). Some clones in this sample may be carry-over from other donors' samples. The sample was PBMCs. The genes are TRBV7-2 and TRBJ1-3; a weak D match, TRBD1 (6 bases). This CDR3 reads CASSLNGGSGNTIYF. CDR3 nucleotide sequence: TGTGCCAGCAGCTTAAATGGGGGCTCAGGAAACACCATATATTTT.